A selection of T cell receptor beta chains follows, all from one sample in a study of blood T cells in healthy people across ages. TCRdb passed the 5' RACE reads through MiXCR, listing each CDR3 protein once. The table shows 1.5 million to 2 million distinct CDR3 sequences, with 28% occurring only once. Sequencing was performed on blood. These TCRs come from a woman under 40 in good health. CDR3s include the opening cysteine and the closing phenylalanine or tryptophan. The D gene is left open where the match is weak. Size is omitted from some rows. Given values are once, few, many or a class for expanded clones.

size | J | D | V | DNA | CDR3
. | TRBJ1-2 | . | TRBV6-6 | TGTGCCAGCAGCGCTGGGGAGACTTATGGCTACACCTTC | CASSAGETYGYTF
many | TRBJ2-7 | TRBD1 | TRBV7-6 | TGTGCCAGCAGCACCCGGACAGGGTTAGCCTACGAGCAGTACTTC | CASSTRTGLAYEQYF
few | TRBJ2-3 | TRBD1 | TRBV7-2 | TGTGCCAGCAGCCCGCCAGGGGGACCTAGCACAGATACGCAGTATTTT | CASSPPGGPSTDTQYF
few | TRBJ2-1 | . | TRBV2 | TGTGCCAGCAGGGGTAGACAGGCGGCGGGGGAGCAGTTCTTC | CASRGRQAAGEQFF
many | TRBJ2-3 | . | TRBV5-1 | TGCGCCAGCAGCTTGGCACCTGGTGGGGATACGCAGTATTTT | CASSLAPGGDTQYF
many | TRBJ2-7 | TRBD2 | TRBV27 | TGTGCCAGCAGTTTTACTAGCGGTGCCTACGAGCAGTACTTC | CASSFTSGAYEQYF
. | TRBJ2-3 | . | TRBV5-1 | TGCGCCAGCAGCTTGGAATGGACAGACACAGATACGCAGTATTTT | CASSLEWTDTDTQYF
. | TRBJ2-5 | TRBD2 | TRBV5-1 | TGCGCCAGCACCCCTGGGGGGGAAGGTCGGGAGACCCAGTACTTC | CASTPGGEGRETQYF
few | TRBJ1-4 | . | TRBV5-6 | TGTGCCAGCAGCCGAGTCAGACAGCCTCCTGCAACTAATGAAAAACTGTTTTTT | CASSRVRQPPATNEKLFF
few | TRBJ1-2 | TRBD1 | TRBV2 | TGTGCCAGCAGCGCCGGACAGGGCAGATACTATGGCTACACCTTC | CASSAGQGRYYGYTF
. | TRBJ1-2 | . | TRBV20-1 | TGCAGTGCTAGGGGGACATCACGGAACTATGGCTACACCTTC | CSARGTSRNYGYTF
. | TRBJ2-3 | . | TRBV3-1 | TGTGCCAGCAGCCAAGATATGAGGTATACGCAGTATTTT | CASSQDMRYTQYF
. | TRBJ2-1 | . | TRBV4-3 | TGCGACAGCAGCCAAGGGAAGTTTAGGACTACGTACAATGAGCAGTTCTTC | CDSSQGKFRTTYNEQFF
. | TRBJ2-1 | . | TRBV24-1 | TGTGCCACCAGTGATTTGAGGTTTCTTCCATCCAATGAGCAGTTCTTC | CATSDLRFLPSNEQFF
few | TRBJ2-1 | . | TRBV6-2/TRBV6-3 | TGTGCCAGCAGCCAGCTAGCAGTTGAGCAGTTCTTC | CASSQLAVEQFF
. | TRBJ2-1 | . | TRBV5-1 | TGCGCCAGCAGCTTGTACAGGGATACGAACAATGAGCAGTTCTTC | CASSLYRDTNNEQFF
. | TRBJ2-1 | TRBD1 | TRBV27 | TGTGCCACCCGCCCGACAGGGTTTAATGAGCAGTTCTTC | CATRPTGFNEQFF
. | TRBJ1-1 | . | TRBV6-5 | TGTGCCAGCAGTTACTCGAGAGACAGAGCAAACACTGAAGCTTTCTTT | CASSYSRDRANTEAFF
once | TRBJ2-2 | TRBD2 | TRBV2 | TGTGCCAGCAGTGCCCCCGGGACTAGTATTGCCGGGGAGCTGTTTTTT | CASSAPGTSIAGELFF
. | TRBJ2-2 | . | TRBV14 | TGTGCCAGCAGCCAAACTAGCTCCGGGGAGCTGTTTTTT | CASSQTSSGELFF
many | TRBJ2-7 | TRBD1 | TRBV5-1 | TGCGCCAGCAGCCCGACAGGGTTCGACGAGCAGTACTTC | CASSPTGFDEQYF